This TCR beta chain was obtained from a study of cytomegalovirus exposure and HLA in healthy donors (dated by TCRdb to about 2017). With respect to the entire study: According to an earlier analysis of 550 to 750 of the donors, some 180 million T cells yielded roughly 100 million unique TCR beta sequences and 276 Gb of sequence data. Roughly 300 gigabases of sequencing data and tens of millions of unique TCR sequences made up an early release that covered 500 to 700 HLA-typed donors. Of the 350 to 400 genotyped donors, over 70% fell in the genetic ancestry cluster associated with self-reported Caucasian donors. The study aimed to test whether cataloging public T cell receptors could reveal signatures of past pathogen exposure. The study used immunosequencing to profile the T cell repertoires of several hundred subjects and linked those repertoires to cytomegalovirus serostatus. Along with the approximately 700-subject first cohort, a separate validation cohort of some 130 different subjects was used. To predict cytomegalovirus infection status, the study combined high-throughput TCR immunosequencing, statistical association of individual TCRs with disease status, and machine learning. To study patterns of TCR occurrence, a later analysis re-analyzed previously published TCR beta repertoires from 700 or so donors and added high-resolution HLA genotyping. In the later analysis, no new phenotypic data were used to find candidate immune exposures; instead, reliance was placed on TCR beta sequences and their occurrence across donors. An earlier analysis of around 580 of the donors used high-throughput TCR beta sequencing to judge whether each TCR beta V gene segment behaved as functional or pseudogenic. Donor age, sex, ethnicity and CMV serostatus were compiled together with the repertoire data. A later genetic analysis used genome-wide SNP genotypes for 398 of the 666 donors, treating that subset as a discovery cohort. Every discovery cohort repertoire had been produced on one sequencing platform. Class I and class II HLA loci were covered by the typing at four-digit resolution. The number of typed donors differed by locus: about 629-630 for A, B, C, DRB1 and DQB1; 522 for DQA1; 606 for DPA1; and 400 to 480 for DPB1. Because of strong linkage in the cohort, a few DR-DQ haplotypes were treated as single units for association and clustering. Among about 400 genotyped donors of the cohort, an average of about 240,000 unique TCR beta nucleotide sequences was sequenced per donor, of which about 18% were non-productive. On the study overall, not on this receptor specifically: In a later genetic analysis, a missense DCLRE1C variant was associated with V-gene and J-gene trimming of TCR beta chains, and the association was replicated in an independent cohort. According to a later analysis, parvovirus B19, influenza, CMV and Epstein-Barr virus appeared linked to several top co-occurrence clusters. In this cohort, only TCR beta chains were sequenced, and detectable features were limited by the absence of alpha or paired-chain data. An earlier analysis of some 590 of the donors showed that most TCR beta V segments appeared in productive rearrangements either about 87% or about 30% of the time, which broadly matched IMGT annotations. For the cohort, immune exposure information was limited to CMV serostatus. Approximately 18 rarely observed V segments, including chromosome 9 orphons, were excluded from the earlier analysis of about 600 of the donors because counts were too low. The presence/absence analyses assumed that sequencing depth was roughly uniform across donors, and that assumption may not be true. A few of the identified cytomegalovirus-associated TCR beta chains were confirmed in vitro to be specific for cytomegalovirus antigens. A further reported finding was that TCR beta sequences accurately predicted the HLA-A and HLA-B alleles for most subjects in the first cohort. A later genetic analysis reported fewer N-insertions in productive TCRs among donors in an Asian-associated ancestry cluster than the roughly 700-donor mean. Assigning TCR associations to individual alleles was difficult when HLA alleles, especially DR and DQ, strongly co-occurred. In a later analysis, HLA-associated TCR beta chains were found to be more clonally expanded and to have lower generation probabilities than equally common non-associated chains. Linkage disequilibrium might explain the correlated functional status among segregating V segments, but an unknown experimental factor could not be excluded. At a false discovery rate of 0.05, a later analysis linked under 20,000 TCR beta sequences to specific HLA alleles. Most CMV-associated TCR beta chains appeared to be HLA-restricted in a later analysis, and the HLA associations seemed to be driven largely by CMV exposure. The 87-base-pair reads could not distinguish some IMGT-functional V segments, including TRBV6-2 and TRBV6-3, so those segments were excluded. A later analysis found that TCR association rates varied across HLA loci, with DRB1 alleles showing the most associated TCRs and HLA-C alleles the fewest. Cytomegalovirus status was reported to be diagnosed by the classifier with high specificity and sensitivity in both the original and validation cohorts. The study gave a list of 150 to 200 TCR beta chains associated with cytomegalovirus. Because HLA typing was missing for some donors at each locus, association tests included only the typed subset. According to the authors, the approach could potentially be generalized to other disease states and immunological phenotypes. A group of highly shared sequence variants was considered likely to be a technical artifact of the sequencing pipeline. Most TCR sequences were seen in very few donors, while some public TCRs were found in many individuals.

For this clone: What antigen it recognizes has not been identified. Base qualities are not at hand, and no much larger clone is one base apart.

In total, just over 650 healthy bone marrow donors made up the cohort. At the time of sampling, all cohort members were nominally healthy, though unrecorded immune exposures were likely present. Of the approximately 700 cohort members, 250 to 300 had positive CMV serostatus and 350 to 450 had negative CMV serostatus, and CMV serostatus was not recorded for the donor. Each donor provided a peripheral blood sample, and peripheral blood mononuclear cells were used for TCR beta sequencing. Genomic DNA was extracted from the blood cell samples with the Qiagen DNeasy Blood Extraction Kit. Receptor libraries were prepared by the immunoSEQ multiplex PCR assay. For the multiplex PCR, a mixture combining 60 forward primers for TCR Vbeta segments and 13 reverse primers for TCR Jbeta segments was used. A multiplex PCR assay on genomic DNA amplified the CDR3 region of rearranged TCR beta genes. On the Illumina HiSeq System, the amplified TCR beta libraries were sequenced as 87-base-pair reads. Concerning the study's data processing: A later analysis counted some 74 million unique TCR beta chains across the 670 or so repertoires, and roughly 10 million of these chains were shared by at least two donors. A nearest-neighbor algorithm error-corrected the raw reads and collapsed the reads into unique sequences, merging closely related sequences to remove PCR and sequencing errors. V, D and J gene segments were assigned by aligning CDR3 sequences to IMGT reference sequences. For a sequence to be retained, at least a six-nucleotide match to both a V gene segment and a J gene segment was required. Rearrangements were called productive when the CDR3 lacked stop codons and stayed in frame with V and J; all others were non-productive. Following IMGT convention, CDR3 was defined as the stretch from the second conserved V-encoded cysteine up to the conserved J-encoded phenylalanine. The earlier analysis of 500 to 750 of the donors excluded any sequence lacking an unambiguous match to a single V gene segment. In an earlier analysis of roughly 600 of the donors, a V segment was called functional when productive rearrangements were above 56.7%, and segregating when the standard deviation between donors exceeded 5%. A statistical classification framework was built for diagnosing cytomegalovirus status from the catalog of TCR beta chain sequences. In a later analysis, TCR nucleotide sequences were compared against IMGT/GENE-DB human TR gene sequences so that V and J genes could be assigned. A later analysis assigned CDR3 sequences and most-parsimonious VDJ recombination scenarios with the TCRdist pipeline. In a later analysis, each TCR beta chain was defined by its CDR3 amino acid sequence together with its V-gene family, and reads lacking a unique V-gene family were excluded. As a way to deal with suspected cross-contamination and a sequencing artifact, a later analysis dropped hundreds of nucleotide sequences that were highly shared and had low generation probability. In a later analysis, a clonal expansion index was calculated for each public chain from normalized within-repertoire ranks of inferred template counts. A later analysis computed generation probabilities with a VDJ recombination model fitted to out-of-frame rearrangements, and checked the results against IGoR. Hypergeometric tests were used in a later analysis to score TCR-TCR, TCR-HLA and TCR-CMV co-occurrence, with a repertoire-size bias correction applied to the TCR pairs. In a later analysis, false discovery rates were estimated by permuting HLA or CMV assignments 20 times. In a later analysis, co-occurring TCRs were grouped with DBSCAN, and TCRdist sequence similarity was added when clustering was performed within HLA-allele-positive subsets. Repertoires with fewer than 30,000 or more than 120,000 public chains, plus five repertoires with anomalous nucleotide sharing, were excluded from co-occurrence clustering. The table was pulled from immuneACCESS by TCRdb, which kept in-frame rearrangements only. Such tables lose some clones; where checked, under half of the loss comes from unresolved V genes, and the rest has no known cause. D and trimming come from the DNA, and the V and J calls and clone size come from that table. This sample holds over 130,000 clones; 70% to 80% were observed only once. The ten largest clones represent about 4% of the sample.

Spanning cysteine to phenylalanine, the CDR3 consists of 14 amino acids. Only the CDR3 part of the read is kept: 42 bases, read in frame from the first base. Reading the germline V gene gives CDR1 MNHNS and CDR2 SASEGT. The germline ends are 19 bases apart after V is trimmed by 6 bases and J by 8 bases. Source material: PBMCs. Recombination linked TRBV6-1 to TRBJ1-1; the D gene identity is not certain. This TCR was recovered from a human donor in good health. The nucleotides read TGTGCCAGCAGCCCCGGGATCCATGGGTCGGAAGCTTTCTTT. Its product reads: CASSPGIHGSEAFF.